These T cell receptor beta chains were read from a single sample in a study of blood T cell repertoires in COVID-19. Clones were sequenced by immunoSEQ multiplex PCR, and TCRdb holds only the in-frame ones, with some missing. The sample shows about 91,000 clones, roughly four fifths of them seen only once. Sequencing used peripheral blood. The receptors derive from a man aged 50 or older with active or convalescent COVID-19. Both conserved end residues are part of each CDR3. Fields, in order: V gene, J gene, D gene, clone size, CDR3 protein, CDR3 DNA. D genes are given only for firm matches. The size of a clone is reported for some rows only, either as once, few or many, or as a class for expanded clones.

v_call: TRBV11-2
j_call: TRBJ2-5
d_call: TRBD2
clone_size: NA
cdr3_aa: CASSPSGGLQETQYF
cdr3_nt: TGTGCCAGCAGCCCCTCGGGGGGTTTACAAGAGACCCAGTACTTC

v_call: TRBV9
j_call: TRBJ2-1
d_call: TRBD1
clone_size: NA
cdr3_aa: CASSVQGDSHEQFF
cdr3_nt: TGTGCCAGCAGCGTACAGGGGGACAGCCATGAGCAGTTCTTC

v_call: TRBV2
j_call: TRBJ2-5
d_call: TRBD2
clone_size: NA
cdr3_aa: CASPGLAGFQETQYF
cdr3_nt: TGTGCCAGCCCAGGACTAGCGGGGTTCCAAGAGACCCAGTACTTC

v_call: TRBV12-2
j_call: TRBJ1-2
d_call: NA
clone_size: NA
cdr3_aa: CASRAGAGYTF
cdr3_nt: TGTGCAAGTCGCGCAGGGGCTGGCTACACCTTC

v_call: TRBV2
j_call: TRBJ1-6
d_call: NA
clone_size: NA
cdr3_aa: CASSEQVAGSLHF
cdr3_nt: TGTGCCAGCAGTGAGCAGGTTGCAGGATCCCTCCACTTT

v_call: TRBV20-1
j_call: TRBJ2-3
d_call: NA
clone_size: many
cdr3_aa: CSASFGTSTDTQYF
cdr3_nt: TGCAGTGCTAGTTTCGGGACTAGCACAGATACGCAGTATTTT

v_call: TRBV18
j_call: TRBJ2-5
d_call: TRBD1
clone_size: NA
cdr3_aa: CASSPPGTGGETQYF
cdr3_nt: TGTGCCAGCTCACCACCCGGGACAGGGGGAGAGACCCAGTACTTC

v_call: TRBV5-4
j_call: TRBJ1-1
d_call: TRBD1
clone_size: NA
cdr3_aa: CASSQGQGIGNTEAFF
cdr3_nt: TGTGCCAGCAGCCAGGGACAGGGAATTGGGAACACTGAAGCTTTCTTT

v_call: TRBV6-5
j_call: TRBJ1-2
d_call: NA
clone_size: NA
cdr3_aa: CASSRVANYGYTF
cdr3_nt: TGTGCCAGCAGTCGAGTAGCTAACTATGGCTACACCTTC

v_call: TRBV18
j_call: TRBJ1-6
d_call: NA
clone_size: NA
cdr3_aa: CASSPQGVNSPLHF
cdr3_nt: TGTGCCAGCTCACCACAGGGAGTTAATTCACCCCTCCACTTT

v_call: TRBV4-3
j_call: TRBJ2-1
d_call: TRBD1
clone_size: NA
cdr3_aa: CASSHGQGNLNEQFF
cdr3_nt: TGCGCCAGCAGCCATGGACAGGGGAATCTCAATGAGCAGTTCTTC